This entry is about one TCR beta chain. This record belongs to a study of blood T cell repertoires in COVID-19. The overall study: The United States, Italy and Spain supplied acute and convalescent COVID-19 samples. From T cells, B-cell-depleted T cells, or PBMCs came the material, which was cDNA or gDNA.

TCRdb keeps only in-frame clones here, not all; method: immunoSEQ multiplex PCR. Of roughly 200,000 clones listed, roughly 84% are singletons. This CDR3 contains 14 residues. CDR1 is MDHEN, CDR2 SYDVKM, per germline. V was pared by 2 bases and J by 3 bases, with 10 bases between. Material: peripheral blood. The chain employs TRBV28 and TRBJ1-2; a possible D gene is TRBD1 (6 bases). This sequence originates from a woman of 80 years or more with active or convalescent COVID-19. CDR3 amino acids: CASSLVGTYYGYTF. CDR3 sequence (DNA): TGTGCCAGCAGTTTAGTCGGGACATACTATGGCTACACCTTC.